This is a list of T cell receptor beta chains from one sample in a study of a mutant IDH1 vaccine in newly diagnosed glioma. These receptors' targets are unknown. Sequencing used immunoSEQ multiplex PCR; TCRdb keeps in-frame clones, though not all of them. The table includes over 55,000 clones, approximately 80% detected once. The sample here was PBMCs, taken from a glioma patient whose treatment included an IDH1 peptide vaccine. The source is a woman under 30 with glioma. Some clones in this sample may be carry-over from other donors' samples. Both conserved end residues are part of each CDR3. Each record gives: V gene, D gene, clone size, J gene, CDR3 protein, CDR3 DNA. A D gene is named only where the DNA matches it firmly. Clone size, where shown, is once, few, many, or a class for clones that have expanded.

TRBV27,-,-,TRBJ2-2,CASSSVNTGELFF,TGTGCCAGCAGTTCAGTGAACACCGGGGAGCTGTTTTTT
TRBV5-1,-,-,TRBJ2-5,CASSLEGVGETQYF,TGCGCCAGCAGCTTGGAGGGGGTCGGCGAGACCCAGTACTTC
TRBV27,-,few,TRBJ1-6,CASSPMRGGNSPLHF,TGTGCCAGCAGTCCCATGCGGGGAGGGAATTCACCCCTCCACTTT
TRBV30,TRBD1,once,TRBJ1-1,CAWSVNRGRTEAFF,TGTGCCTGGAGTGTGAACAGGGGACGAACTGAAGCTTTCTTT
TRBV30,-,-,TRBJ2-5,CAWANKGRETQYF,TGTGCCTGGGCCAACAAGGGGCGAGAGACCCAGTACTTC
TRBV30,-,few,TRBJ2-7,CAWSVLGIRYEQYF,TGTGCCTGGAGTGTACTTGGCATTCGGTACGAGCAGTACTTC
TRBV14,-,-,TRBJ2-3,CASSLPSGGSLDTQYF,TGTGCCAGCAGCCTCCCCTCAGGCGGTTCGTTGGATACGCAGTATTTT
TRBV9,TRBD1,-,TRBJ1-3,CASSERRQGADTIYF,TGTGCCAGCAGCGAGCGGAGACAGGGGGCAGACACCATATATTTT
TRBV30,TRBD2,-,TRBJ2-4,CAWGGTSGSRHIQYF,TGTGCCTGGGGGGGGACTAGCGGGAGTCGGCACATTCAGTACTTC
TRBV4-2,-,-,TRBJ1-2,CASSQGDYGYTF,TGTGCCAGCAGCCAGGGTGACTATGGCTACACCTTC
TRBV5-6,TRBD1,-,TRBJ1-3,CASSGMTGNSGNTIYF,TGTGCCAGCAGCGGTATGACAGGGAACTCTGGAAACACCATATATTTT
TRBV11-2,-,-,TRBJ2-5,CASSLGRGAPQETQYF,TGTGCCAGCAGCTTAGGGAGAGGGGCGCCTCAAGAGACCCAGTACTTC
TRBV18,-,-,TRBJ2-2,CASSLGQTNTGELFF,TGTGCCAGCTCACTAGGACAGACGAACACCGGGGAGCTGTTTTTT
TRBV5-1,-,-,TRBJ1-1,CASSLAVDGNTEAFF,TGCGCCAGCAGCCTTGCAGTGGATGGTAACACTGAAGCTTTCTTT
TRBV7-9,-,once,TRBJ2-2,CASSQKGEAGELFF,TGTGCCAGCAGCCAAAAAGGGGAGGCCGGGGAGCTGTTTTTT
TRBV2,TRBD1,-,TRBJ2-5,CASRRDRRGETQYF,TGTGCCAGCAGGAGGGACAGACGGGGAGAGACCCAGTACTTC
TRBV7-9,-,-,TRBJ2-1,CASSWRTGSYNEQFF,TGTGCCAGCAGCTGGAGGACGGGATCCTACAATGAGCAGTTCTTC
TRBV7-2,TRBD2,-,TRBJ2-7,CASRGVSASGGVYEQYF,TGTGCCAGCAGGGGAGTTTCGGCGAGCGGGGGGGTCTACGAGCAGTACTTC
TRBV7-6,-,few,TRBJ2-1,CASSPSGTAYNEQFF,TGTGCCAGCAGCCCGAGCGGGACAGCCTACAATGAGCAGTTCTTC
TRBV18,-,-,TRBJ2-3,CASSPVGRDADTQYF,TGTGCCAGCTCACCAGTCGGCAGGGATGCAGATACGCAGTATTTT
TRBV7-9,TRBD2,-,TRBJ2-2,CASSPGGYAGELFF,TGTGCCAGCAGCCCGGGGGGGTACGCCGGGGAGCTGTTTTTT
TRBV7-2,-,-,TRBJ1-2,CASSLGSYGYTF,TGTGCCAGCAGCTTAGGTAGCTATGGCTACACCTTC
TRBV9,TRBD1,-,TRBJ1-2,CASSAGQINYGYTF,TGTGCCAGCAGCGCGGGACAGATTAACTATGGCTACACCTTC
TRBV7-2,-,once,TRBJ1-6,CASSFTGSNSPLHF,TGTGCCAGCAGCTTTACAGGTTCTAATTCACCCCTCCACTTT
TRBV5-6,TRBD2,-,TRBJ2-2,CASSLSAGGTGELFF,TGTGCCAGCAGCTTGTCAGCGGGGGGCACCGGGGAGCTGTTTTTT
TRBV19,-,-,TRBJ1-5,CASSITGDQPQHF,TGTGCCAGTAGTATAACGGGCGATCAGCCCCAGCATTTT
TRBV14,TRBD1,-,TRBJ1-1,CASSLGQGTEAFF,TGTGCCAGCAGCCTGGGACAGGGCACTGAAGCTTTCTTT
TRBV2,-,-,TRBJ2-2,CASSRDSQPGELFF,TGTGCCAGCAGCCGGGACTCCCAACCCGGGGAGCTGTTTTTT
TRBV7-9,TRBD2,-,TRBJ2-4,CASSLGLGLAIAWLDIQYF,TGTGCCAGCAGCTTAGGGTTGGGACTAGCGATCGCTTGGTTAGACATTCAGTACTTC
TRBV9,-,-,TRBJ1-2,CASSSASPGRKNYGYTF,TGTGCCAGCAGCTCCGCCTCACCGGGACGAAAGAACTATGGCTACACCTTC
TRBV7-9,-,-,TRBJ1-6,CASSLVSGGNSPLHF,TGTGCCAGCAGCTTAGTGTCTGGGGGTAATTCACCCCTCCACTTT
TRBV13,-,-,TRBJ2-2,CASSLARVGELFF,TGTGCCAGCAGCTTAGCTCGCGTGGGGGAGCTGTTTTTT
TRBV7-8,-,-,TRBJ1-5,CASSPQAPGGNQPQHF,TGTGCCAGCAGCCCCCAAGCCCCAGGGGGCAATCAGCCCCAGCATTTT
TRBV13,-,few,TRBJ1-5,CASSSGQGGGQPQHF,TGTGCCAGCAGCTCAGGGCAGGGCGGAGGTCAGCCCCAGCATTTT
TRBV5-6,TRBD1,-,TRBJ2-3,CASRPQGATDTQYF,TGTGCCAGCAGACCCCAGGGGGCGACAGATACGCAGTATTTT
TRBV5-6,TRBD1,-,TRBJ1-2,CASSQRQGNYGYTF,TGTGCCAGCAGCCAAAGACAGGGGAACTATGGCTACACCTTC
TRBV7-3,-,-,TRBJ2-2,CASSGGATGELFF,TGTGCCAGCAGCGGGGGGGCCACCGGGGAGCTGTTTTTT
TRBV30,TRBD1,-,TRBJ1-1,CAYDRGSMNTEAFF,TGTGCCTACGACAGGGGTTCCATGAACACTGAAGCTTTCTTT
TRBV7-2,-,-,TRBJ1-2,CASSLALGPNYGYTF,TGTGCCAGCAGCTTAGCCTTGGGGCCTAACTATGGCTACACCTTC
TRBV6-1,-,-,TRBJ2-5,CASSGSGGVQETQYF,TGTGCCAGCAGTGGGTCAGGAGGAGTACAAGAGACCCAGTACTTC
TRBV19,-,-,TRBJ2-6,CATDPGLKSSGANVLTF,TGTGCCACGGATCCGGGACTGAAGAGCTCTGGGGCCAACGTCCTGACTTTC
TRBV5-6,-,few,TRBJ2-3,CASSHRDDTQYF,TGTGCCAGCAGCCACAGGGATGATACGCAGTATTTT
TRBV5-6,-,-,TRBJ1-2,CASTLYGALNGYTF,TGTGCCAGCACCTTGTACGGGGCCTTGAATGGCTACACCTTC
TRBV6-1,-,-,TRBJ1-1,CASRTLGTEAFF,TGTGCCAGCCGGACTCTGGGCACTGAAGCTTTCTTT
TRBV5-1,TRBD2,-,TRBJ2-1,CASSTGLAGITYNEQFF,TGCGCCAGCAGTACGGGACTAGCGGGAATAACCTACAATGAGCAGTTCTTC
TRBV9,-,-,TRBJ2-1,CASSVRLLDNEQFF,TGTGCCAGCAGCGTAAGACTCCTAGACAATGAGCAGTTCTTC
TRBV6-5,-,once,TRBJ1-1,CASSPGRTEAFF,TGTGCCAGCAGCCCTGGCCGGACTGAAGCTTTCTTT
TRBV12-5,-,few,TRBJ1-1,CASGLVGQGGLNTEAFF,TGTGCTAGTGGTTTGGTCGGGCAGGGCGGGTTGAACACTGAAGCTTTCTTT
TRBV9,-,-,TRBJ1-2,CASSVGLLGGYTF,TGTGCCAGCAGCGTGGGACTACTCGGGGGCTACACCTTC
TRBV15,TRBD1,once,TRBJ1-1,CATSRTTPGQGDTEAFF,TGTGCCACCAGCAGAACGACCCCGGGACAGGGGGACACTGAAGCTTTCTTT
TRBV5-1,-,-,TRBJ2-5,CASSVPLAQETQYF,TGCGCCAGCAGCGTCCCGCTAGCGCAAGAGACCCAGTACTTC
TRBV19,TRBD1,-,TRBJ2-3,CASRDRGRPTADTQYF,TGTGCCAGTAGGGACAGGGGGAGACCGACAGCAGATACGCAGTATTTT
TRBV25-1,-,-,TRBJ1-2,CASSEWTAKVGYGYTF,TGTGCCAGCAGTGAGTGGACAGCTAAAGTCGGCTATGGCTACACCTTC